This is a list of T cell receptor beta chains from one sample in a study of beta chain features in type 1 diabetes. Generated by immunoSEQ multiplex PCR, the TCRdb table keeps only in-frame clones and is missing some. The sample gives over 350,000 clones, less than 15% of which show up once; about 0.02% is in the top ten. The sequenced sample was naive CD4+ T cells from blood. These receptors were obtained from a woman younger than 35 in good health. CDR3s include the opening cysteine and the closing phenylalanine or tryptophan. The D gene is left open where the match is weak. Clone size is not always given. Where it is, it says once, few, many or a class for expanded clones.

j_gene	len	abundance	v_gene	d_gene	CDR3nt	CDR3aa
TRBJ2-7	15	.	TRBV29-1	TRBD1	TGCAGCGTTATCTCCGGGACAGGGGTCGCCCACGAGCAGTACTTC	CSVISGTGVAHEQYF
TRBJ2-7	16	.	TRBV10-1	.	TGCGCCAGCAGTGAGTCGGGAGCGGGTACTTCCTACGAGCAGTACTTC	CASSESGAGTSYEQYF
TRBJ2-5	15	few	TRBV28	TRBD2	TGTGCCAGCAGTTTCCCTGGACTAGCGGCGGGGACCCAGTACTTC	CASSFPGLAAGTQYF
TRBJ2-1	13	.	TRBV30	.	TGTGCCTGGAGTGTCCAATCCGGCAATGAGCAGTTCTTC	CAWSVQSGNEQFF
TRBJ2-1	17	few	TRBV29-1	TRBD2	TGCAGCGTCGTCCCGGGGGCGGGAGGGCCTCGGTACAATGAGCAGTTCTTC	CSVVPGAGGPRYNEQFF
TRBJ2-7	13	.	TRBV30	.	TGTGCCTGGAATAGGGGACTGGGATACGAGCAGTACTTC	CAWNRGLGYEQYF
TRBJ2-6	15	.	TRBV18	.	TGTGCCAGCTCACCCAACTACTCTGGGGCCAACGTCCTGACTTTC	CASSPNYSGANVLTF
TRBJ1-1	12	.	TRBV29-1	.	TGCAGCGTTGATCGGAGGAACACTGAAGCTTTCTTT	CSVDRRNTEAFF
TRBJ1-2	13	few	TRBV7-9	.	TGTGCCAGCAGCCCCAGTCCCTTATATGGCTACACCTTC	CASSPSPLYGYTF
TRBJ1-2	15	.	TRBV28	.	TGTGCCAGCAGTTTAACGGTCTGGAATACGGGTGGCTACACCTTC	CASSLTVWNTGGYTF
TRBJ2-1	15	few	TRBV5-1	.	TGCGCCAGCAGCTTGAGCCCTAGCTCCTACAATGAGCAGTTCTTC	CASSLSPSSYNEQFF
TRBJ2-7	16	.	TRBV18	TRBD2	TGTGCCAGCTCACCACGGCCTAGCGGGAATGTCTACGAGCAGTACTTC	CASSPRPSGNVYEQYF
TRBJ1-5	14	.	TRBV29-1	TRBD1	TGCAGCGTCGGGACAGGGGGGTTTAATCAGCCCCAGCATTTT	CSVGTGGFNQPQHF
TRBJ2-3	16	.	TRBV5-4	.	TGTGCCAGCAGCTTGGTGACTAGGGCAGGTAGAGATACGCAGTATTTT	CASSLVTRAGRDTQYF
TRBJ1-5	14	.	TRBV18	.	TGTGCCAGCTCACTTTCAGGGAGCAATCAGCCCCAGCATTTT	CASSLSGSNQPQHF
TRBJ1-1	12	.	TRBV6-1	.	TGCGCCCTTTCCCAGGTGAACACTGAAGCTTTCTTT	CALSQVNTEAFF
TRBJ2-7	15	few	TRBV5-4	.	TGTGCCAGCAGCCCCCGCCGGACAGACCCCTACGAGCAGTACTTC	CASSPRRTDPYEQYF